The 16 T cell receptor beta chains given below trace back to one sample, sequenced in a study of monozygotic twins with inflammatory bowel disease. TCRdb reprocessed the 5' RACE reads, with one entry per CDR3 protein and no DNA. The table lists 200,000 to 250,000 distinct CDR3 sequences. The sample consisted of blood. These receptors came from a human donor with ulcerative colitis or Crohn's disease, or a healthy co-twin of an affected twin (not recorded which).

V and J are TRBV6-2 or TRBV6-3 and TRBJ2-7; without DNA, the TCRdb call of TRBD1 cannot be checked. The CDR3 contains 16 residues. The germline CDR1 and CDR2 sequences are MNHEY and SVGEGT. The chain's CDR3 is CASSPPLGFQFDEQYF.

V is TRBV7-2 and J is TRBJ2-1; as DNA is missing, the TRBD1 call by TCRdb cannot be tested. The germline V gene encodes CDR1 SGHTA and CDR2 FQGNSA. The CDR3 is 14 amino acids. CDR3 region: CASSILRATNEQFF. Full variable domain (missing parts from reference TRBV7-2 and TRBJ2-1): GAGVSQSPSNKVTEKGKDVELRCDPISGHTALYWYRQSLGQGLEFLIYFQGNSAPDKSGLPSDRFSAERTGGSVSTLTIQRTQQEDSAVYLCASSILRATNEQFFGPGTRLTVL.

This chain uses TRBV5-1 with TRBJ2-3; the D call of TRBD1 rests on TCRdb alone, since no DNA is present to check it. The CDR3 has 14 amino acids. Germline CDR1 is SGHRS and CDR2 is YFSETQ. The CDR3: CASSQGTVGDTQYF.

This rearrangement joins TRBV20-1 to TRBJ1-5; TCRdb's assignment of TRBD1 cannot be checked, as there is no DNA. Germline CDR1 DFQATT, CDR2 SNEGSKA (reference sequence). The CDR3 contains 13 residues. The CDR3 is CSAAGQGNQPQHF.

This chain's CDR3 is CASSATESSYNSPLHF. The chain has TRBV7-2 and TRBJ1-6; TCRdb's D gene call, TRBD1, goes unchecked for lack of DNA. Germline CDR1 is SGHTA and CDR2 is FQGNSA. This CDR3 has 16 amino acids. Together with reference TRBV7-2 and TRBJ1-6, the CDR3 gives the full variable domain: GAGVSQSPSNKVTEKGKDVELRCDPISGHTALYWYRQSLGQGLEFLIYFQGNSAPDKSGLPSDRFSAERTGGSVSTLTIQRTQQEDSAVYLCASSATESSYNSPLHFGNGTRLTVT.

CDR3 sequence: CAISGQRNTEAFF. V is TRBV10-3 and J is TRBJ1-1. Germline assignment: CDR1 ENHRY and CDR2 SYGVKD. The CDR3 spans 13 residues.

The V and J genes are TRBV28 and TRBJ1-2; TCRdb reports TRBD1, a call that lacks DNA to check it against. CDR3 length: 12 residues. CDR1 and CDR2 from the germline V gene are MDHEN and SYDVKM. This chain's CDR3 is CTSSSGTYGYTF.

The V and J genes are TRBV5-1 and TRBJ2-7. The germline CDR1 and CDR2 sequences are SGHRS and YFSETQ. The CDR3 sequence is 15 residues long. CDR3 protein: CASSLEQPGSYEQYF.

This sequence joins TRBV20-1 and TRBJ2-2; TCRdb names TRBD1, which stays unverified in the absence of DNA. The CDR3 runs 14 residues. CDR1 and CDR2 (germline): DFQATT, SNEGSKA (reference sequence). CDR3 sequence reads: CSASYRVDTGELFF.

The chain's CDR3 is CATRGQGETQYF. The gene calls are TRBV15 and TRBJ2-5; TCRdb picks TRBD1, but there is no DNA to check that call. CDR1 is LNHNV, CDR2 YYDKDF, per germline (reference sequence). CDR3 length: 12 amino acids.

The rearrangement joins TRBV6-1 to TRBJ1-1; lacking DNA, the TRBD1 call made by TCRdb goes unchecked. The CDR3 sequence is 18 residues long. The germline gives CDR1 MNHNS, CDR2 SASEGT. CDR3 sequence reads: CASSEGLGQGFFDTEAFF.

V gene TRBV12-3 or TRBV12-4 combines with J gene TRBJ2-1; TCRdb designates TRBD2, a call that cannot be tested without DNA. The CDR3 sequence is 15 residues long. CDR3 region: CASSLNRVLSVEQFF.

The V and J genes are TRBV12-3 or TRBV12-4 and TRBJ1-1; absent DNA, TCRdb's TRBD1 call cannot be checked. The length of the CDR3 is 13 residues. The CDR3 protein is CASSSLGGPAAFF.

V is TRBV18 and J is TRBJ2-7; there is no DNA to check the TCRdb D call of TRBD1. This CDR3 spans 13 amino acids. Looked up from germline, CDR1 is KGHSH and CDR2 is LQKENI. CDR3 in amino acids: CASSYGQGNEQYF.

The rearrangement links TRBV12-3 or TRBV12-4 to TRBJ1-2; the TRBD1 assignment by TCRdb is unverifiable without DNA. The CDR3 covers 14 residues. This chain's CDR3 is CASRPLSGNYGYTF.

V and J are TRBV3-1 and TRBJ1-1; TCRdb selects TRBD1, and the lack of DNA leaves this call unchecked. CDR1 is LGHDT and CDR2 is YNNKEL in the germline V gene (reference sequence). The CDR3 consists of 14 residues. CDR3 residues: CASANRIGSSEAFF.